This TCR beta chain was captured by sequencing in a study of T-cell reconstitution after alpha-beta-depleted transplantation in children. The CDR3 has 15 amino acids. Germline CDR1 reads SGHTA; CDR2 reads FQGNSA. The junction had 6 bases not matched to a gene; V was cut back by 5 bases and J by 4 bases. Preparation of the TCRbeta library involved a method that used unique molecular identifiers. Each CDR3 protein is one row after TCRdb ran MiXCR on the PCR reads. The sample includes about 610,000 distinct CDR3 sequences, under 12% of them seen just once. The source material was PBMCs from the stem cell graft donor, sampled from the stem cell graft. The sequence derives from a human donor who donated a stem cell graft to a child with acute myeloid leukemia. This sequence joins TRBV7-2 and TRBJ2-1, with 9 bases fitting TRBD2. The CDR3 here is CASSGGTSSYNEQFF. In DNA, the CDR3 is TGTGCCAGCAGCGGCGGGACTAGCAGTTACAATGAGCAGTTCTTC.